This TCR beta chain was profiled in a study of cytomegalovirus exposure and HLA in healthy donors. Regarding the study as a whole: With DRB1 most and HLA-C fewest, TCR association rates differed between HLA loci in a later analysis. The authors listed 164 TCR beta chains as cytomegalovirus-associated. Earlier results showed most TCR beta V segments being productive about 90% or about 30% of the time.

The germline V gene encodes CDR1 GTSNPN and CDR2 SVGIG (reference sequence). The CDR3 totals 16 residues. Unmatched junction bases numbered 7, after V lost 0 bases and J lost 8 bases. As regards this clone: The target antigen is unknown.

Nominal health characterized the donors when sampled, though unrecorded immune exposures were likely. The PCR contained 60 Vbeta and 13 Jbeta primers. Assay: immunoSEQ multiplex PCR; the TCRdb copy retains only in-frame clones and omits some. The repertoire consists of about 89,000 clones, with approximately 89% occurring once and the leading ten covering roughly 8.3%. Sequencing was carried out using PBMCs. V and J are TRBV30 and TRBJ2-1; 13 bases are a match to TRBD2. The receptor comes from a man aged 30-40 years in good health and CMV-seropositive. The chain's CDR3 is CAWSVRLAGGLHEQFF. The CDR3 DNA sequence: TGTGCCTGGAGTGTCAGACTAGCGGGAGGACTCCATGAGCAGTTCTTC. Drawing the rest from reference TRBV30 and TRBJ2-1, the complete variable domain is SQTIHQWPATLVQPVGSPLSLECTVEGTSNPNLYWYRQAAGRGLQLLFYSVGIGQISSEVPQNLSASRPQDRQFILSSKKLLLSDSGFYLCAWSVRLAGGLHEQFFGPGTRLTVL.